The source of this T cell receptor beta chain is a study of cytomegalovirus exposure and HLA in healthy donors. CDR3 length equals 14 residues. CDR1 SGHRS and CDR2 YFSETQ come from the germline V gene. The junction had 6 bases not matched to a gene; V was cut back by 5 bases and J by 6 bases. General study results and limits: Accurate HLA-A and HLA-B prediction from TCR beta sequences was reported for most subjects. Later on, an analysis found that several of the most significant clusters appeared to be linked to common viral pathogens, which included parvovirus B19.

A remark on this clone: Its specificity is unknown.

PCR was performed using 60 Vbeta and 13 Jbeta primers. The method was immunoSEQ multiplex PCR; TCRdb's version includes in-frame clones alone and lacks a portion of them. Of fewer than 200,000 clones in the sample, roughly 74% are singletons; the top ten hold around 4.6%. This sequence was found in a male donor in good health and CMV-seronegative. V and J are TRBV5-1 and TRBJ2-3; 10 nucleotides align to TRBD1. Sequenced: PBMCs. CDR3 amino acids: CASSFGTGVDTQYF. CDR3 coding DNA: TGCGCCAGCAGTTTTGGGACAGGGGTTGATACGCAGTATTTT.